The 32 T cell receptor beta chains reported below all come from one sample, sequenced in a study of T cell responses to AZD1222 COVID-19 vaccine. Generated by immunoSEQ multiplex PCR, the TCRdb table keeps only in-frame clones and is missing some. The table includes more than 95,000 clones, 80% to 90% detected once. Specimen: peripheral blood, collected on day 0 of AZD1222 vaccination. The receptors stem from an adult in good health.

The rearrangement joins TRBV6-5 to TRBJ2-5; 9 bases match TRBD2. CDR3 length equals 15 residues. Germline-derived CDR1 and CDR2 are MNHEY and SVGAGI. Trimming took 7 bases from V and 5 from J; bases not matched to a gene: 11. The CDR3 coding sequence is TGTGCCAGCATGCCCCGCGGGGGGGGGTTTGAGACCCAGTACTTC. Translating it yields CASMPRGGGFETQYF.

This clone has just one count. Here the CDR3 reads CASSLGGRPVGETQYF. The CDR3 nucleotides are TGTGCCAGCAGCTTAGGTGGTCGTCCCGTCGGAGAGACCCAGTACTTC. The chain is built from TRBV7-2 and TRBJ2-5; no firm D call. Germline V CDR1 and CDR2: SGHTA, FQGNSA. This CDR3 has 16 residues. V lost 1 base to trimming and J lost 4 bases, with 16 bases between them.

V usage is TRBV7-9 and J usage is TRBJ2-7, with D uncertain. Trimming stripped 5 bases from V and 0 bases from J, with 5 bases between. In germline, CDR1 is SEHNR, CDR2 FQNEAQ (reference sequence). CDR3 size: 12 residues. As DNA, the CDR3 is TGTGCCAGCAGCCCCAGCTCCTACGAGCAGTACTTC. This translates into CASSPSSYEQYF.

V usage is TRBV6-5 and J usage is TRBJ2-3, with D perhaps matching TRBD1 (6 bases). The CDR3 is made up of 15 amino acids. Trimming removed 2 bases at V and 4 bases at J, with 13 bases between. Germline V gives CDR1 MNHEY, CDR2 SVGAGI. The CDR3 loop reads CASSYQTGSADTQYF. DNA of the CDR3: TGTGCCAGCAGTTACCAAACAGGGAGCGCAGATACGCAGTATTTT.

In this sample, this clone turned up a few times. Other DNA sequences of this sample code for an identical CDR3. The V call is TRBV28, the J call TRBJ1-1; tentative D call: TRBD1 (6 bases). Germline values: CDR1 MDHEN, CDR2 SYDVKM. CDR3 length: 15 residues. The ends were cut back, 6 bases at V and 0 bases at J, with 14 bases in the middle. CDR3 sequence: CASSPGGRLNTEAFF. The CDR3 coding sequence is TGTGCCAGCAGCCCCGGGGGCCGCTTGAACACTGAAGCTTTCTTT.

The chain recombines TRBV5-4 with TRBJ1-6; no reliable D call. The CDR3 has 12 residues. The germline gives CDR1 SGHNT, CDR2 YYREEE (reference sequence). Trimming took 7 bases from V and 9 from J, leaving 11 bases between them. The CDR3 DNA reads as TGTGCCAGCCACGGTCCTCGTTCACCCCTCCACTTT. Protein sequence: CASHGPRSPLHF.

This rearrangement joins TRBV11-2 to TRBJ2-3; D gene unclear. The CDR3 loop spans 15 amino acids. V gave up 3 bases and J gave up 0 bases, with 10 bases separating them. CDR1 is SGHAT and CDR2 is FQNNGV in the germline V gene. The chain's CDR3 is CASSLSVMSTDTQYF. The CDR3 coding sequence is TGTGCCAGCAGCTTGTCGGTGATGAGCACAGATACGCAGTATTTT.

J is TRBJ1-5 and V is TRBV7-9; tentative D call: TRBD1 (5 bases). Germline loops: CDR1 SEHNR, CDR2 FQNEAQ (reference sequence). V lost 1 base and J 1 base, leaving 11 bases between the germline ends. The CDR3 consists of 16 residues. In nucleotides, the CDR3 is TGTGCCAGCAGCTTAGGGGCAGGGTCCAGCAATCAGCCCCAGCATTTT. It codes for CASSLGAGSSNQPQHF.

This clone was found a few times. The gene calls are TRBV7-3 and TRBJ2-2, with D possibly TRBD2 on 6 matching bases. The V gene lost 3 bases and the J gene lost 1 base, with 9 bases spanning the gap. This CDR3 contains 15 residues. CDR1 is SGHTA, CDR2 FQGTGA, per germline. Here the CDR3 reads CASSFSGGNTGELFF. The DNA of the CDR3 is TGTGCCAGCAGCTTTAGCGGAGGGAACACCGGGGAGCTGTTTTTT.

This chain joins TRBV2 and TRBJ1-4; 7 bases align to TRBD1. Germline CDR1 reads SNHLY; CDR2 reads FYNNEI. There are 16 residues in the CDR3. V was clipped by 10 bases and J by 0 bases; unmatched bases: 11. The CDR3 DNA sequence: TGTGCCACCTCCGGACAGGCCAGTTCAACTAATGAAAAACTGTTTTTT. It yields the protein CATSGQASSTNEKLFF.

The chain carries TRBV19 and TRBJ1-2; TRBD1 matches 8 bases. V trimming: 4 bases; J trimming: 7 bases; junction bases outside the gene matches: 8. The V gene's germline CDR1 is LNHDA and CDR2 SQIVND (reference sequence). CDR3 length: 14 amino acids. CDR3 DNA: TGTGCCAGTAGTACCCGGACAGGGATTCGTGGCTACACCTTC. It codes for CASSTRTGIRGYTF.

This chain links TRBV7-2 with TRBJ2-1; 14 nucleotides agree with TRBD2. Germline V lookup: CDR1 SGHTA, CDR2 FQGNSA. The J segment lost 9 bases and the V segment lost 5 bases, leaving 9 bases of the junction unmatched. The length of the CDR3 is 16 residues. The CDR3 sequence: CASSPQFGLAGGEQFF. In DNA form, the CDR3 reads TGTGCCAGCAGCCCCCAATTCGGACTAGCGGGAGGTGAGCAGTTCTTC.

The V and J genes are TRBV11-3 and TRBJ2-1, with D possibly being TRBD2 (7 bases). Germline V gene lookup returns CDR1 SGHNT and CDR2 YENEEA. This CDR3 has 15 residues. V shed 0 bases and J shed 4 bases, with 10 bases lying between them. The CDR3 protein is CASSLDRGLYNEQFF. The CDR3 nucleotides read TGTGCCAGCAGCTTAGACAGGGGACTATACAATGAGCAGTTCTTC. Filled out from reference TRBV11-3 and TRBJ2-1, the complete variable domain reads EAGVVQSPRYKIIEKKQPVAFWCNPISGHNTLYWYLQNLGQGPELLIRYENEEAVDDSQLPKDRFSAERLKGVDSTLKIQPAELGDSAVYLCASSLDRGLYNEQFFGPGTRLTVL.

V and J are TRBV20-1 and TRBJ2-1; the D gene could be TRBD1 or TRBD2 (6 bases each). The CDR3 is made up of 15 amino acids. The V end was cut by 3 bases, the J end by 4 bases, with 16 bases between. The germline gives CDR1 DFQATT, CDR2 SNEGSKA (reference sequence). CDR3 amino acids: CSASRGRGGYNEQFF. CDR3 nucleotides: TGCAGTGCTAGTCGGGGGCGAGGGGGGTACAATGAGCAGTTCTTC.

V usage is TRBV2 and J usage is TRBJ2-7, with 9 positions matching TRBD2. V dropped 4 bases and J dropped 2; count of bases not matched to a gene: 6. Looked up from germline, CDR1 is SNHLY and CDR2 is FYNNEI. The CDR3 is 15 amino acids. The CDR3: CASSALGGGAYEQYF. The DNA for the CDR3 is TGTGCCAGCAGTGCATTGGGCGGGGGGGCCTACGAGCAGTACTTC.

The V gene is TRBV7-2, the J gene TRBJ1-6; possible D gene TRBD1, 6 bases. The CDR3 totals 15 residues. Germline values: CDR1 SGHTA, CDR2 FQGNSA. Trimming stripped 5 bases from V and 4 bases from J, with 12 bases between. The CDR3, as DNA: TGTGCCAGCAGCGGAACGACAGGTTATAATTCACCCCTCCACTTT. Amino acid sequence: CASSGTTGYNSPLHF.

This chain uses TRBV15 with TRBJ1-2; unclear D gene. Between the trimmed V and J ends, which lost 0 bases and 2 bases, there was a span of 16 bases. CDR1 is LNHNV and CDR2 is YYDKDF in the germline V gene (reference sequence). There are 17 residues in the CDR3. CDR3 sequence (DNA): TGTGCCACCAGCAGAGATAGGGTACATCTATTAAACTATGGCTACACCTTC. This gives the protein CATSRDRVHLLNYGYTF.

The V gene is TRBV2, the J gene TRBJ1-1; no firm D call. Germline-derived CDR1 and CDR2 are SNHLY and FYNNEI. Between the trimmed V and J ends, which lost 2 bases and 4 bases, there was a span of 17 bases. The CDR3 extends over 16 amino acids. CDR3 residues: CASSESSGRLSTEAFF. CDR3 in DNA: TGTGCCAGCAGTGAAAGTTCGGGGAGGTTGAGCACTGAAGCTTTCTTT.

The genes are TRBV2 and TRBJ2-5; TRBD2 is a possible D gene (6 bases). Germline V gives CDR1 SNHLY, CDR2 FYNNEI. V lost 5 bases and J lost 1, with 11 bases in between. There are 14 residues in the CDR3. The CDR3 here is CASSFLTSQETQYF. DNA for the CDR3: TGTGCCAGCAGTTTTTTGACTAGCCAAGAGACCCAGTACTTC.

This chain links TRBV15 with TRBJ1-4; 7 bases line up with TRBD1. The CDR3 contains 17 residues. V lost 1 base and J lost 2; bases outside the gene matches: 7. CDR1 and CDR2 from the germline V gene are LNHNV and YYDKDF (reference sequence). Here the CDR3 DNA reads TGTGCCACCAGCAGAGCAGGGGGAGGAGCGACTAATGAAAAACTGTTTTTT. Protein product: CATSRAGGGATNEKLFF.

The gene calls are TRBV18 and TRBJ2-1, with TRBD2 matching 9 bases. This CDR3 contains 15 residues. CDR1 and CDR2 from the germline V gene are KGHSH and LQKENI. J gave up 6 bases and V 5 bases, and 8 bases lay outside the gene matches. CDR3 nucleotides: TGTGCCAGCTCAGTACCCGGGACTAGCCTCAATGAGCAGTTCTTC. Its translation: CASSVPGTSLNEQFF.

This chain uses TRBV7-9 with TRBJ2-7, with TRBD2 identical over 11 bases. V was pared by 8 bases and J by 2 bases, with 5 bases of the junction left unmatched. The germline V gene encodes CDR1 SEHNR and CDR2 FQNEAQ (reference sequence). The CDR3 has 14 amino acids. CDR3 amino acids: CASRGTSGTYEQYF. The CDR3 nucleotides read TGTGCCAGCCGCGGGACTAGCGGCACCTACGAGCAGTACTTC.

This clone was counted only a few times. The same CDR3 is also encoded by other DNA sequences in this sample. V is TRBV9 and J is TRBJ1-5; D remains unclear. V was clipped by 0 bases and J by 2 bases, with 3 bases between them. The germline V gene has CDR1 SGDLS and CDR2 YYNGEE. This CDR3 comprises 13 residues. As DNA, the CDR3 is TGTGCCAGCAGCGTAGACGGCAATCAGCCCCAGCATTTT. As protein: CASSVDGNQPQHF.

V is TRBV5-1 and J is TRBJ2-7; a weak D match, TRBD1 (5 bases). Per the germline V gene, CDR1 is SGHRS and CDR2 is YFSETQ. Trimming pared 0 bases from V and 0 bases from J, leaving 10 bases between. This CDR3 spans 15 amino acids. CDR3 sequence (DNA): TGCGCCAGCAGCTTGGCTCAGGACACCTCCTACGAGCAGTACTTC. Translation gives CASSLAQDTSYEQYF.

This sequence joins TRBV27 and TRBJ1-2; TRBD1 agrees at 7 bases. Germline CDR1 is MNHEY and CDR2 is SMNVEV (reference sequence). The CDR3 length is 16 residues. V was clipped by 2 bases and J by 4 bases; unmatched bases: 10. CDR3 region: CASSLRTGDRPYGYTF. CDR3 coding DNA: TGTGCCAGCAGTTTACGGACAGGTGACCGACCCTATGGCTACACCTTC.

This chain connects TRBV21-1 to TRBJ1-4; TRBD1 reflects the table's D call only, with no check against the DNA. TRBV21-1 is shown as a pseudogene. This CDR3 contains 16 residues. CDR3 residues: CASSNRLQGTNEKLFF. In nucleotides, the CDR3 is TGTGCCAGCAGCAATAGGCTGCAGGGGACTAATGAAAAACTGTTTTTT.

The CDR3 sequence: CASSRGTFYEQYF. The CDR3 bases are TGTGCCAGCAGTCGTGGGACATTCTACGAGCAGTACTTC. The rearrangement links TRBV6-5 to TRBJ2-7; maybe TRBD1 (6 bases). In germline, CDR1 is MNHEY, CDR2 SVGAGI. The CDR3 loop spans 13 amino acids. V lost 5 bases and J 3 bases, leaving 11 bases between the germline ends.

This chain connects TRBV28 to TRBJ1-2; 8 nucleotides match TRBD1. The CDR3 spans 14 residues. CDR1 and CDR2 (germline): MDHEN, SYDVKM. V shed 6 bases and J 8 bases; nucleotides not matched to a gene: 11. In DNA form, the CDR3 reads TGTGCCAGCAGGGGCGAAGGACAGGGCCACGGCTACACCTTC. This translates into CASRGEGQGHGYTF.

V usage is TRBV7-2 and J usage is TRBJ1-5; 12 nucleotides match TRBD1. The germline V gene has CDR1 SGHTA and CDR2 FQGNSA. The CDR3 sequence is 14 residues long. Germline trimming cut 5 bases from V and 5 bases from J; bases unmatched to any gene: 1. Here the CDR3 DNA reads TGTGCCAGCAGCCGGGACAGGGGGCATCAGCCCCAGCATTTT. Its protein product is CASSRDRGHQPQHF.

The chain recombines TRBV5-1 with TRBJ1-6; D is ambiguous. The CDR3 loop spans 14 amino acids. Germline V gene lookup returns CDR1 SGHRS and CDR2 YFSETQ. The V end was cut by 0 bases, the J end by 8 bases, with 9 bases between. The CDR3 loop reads CASSLGGWDSPLHF. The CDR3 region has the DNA TGCGCCAGCAGCTTGGGAGGATGGGATTCACCCCTCCACTTT.

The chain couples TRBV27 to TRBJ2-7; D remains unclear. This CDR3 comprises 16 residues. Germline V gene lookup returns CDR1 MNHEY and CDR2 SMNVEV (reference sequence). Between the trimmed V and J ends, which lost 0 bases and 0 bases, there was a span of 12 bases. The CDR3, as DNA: TGTGCCAGCAGTTTATCGATCACCTTGCCCTCCTACGAGCAGTACTTC. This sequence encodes CASSLSITLPSYEQYF.

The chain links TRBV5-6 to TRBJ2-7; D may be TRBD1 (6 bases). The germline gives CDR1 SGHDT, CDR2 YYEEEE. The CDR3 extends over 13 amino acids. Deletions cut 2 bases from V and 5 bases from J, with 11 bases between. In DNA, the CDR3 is TGTGCCAGCAGCTTTCAGGGGACCGACGAGCAGTACTTC. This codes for CASSFQGTDEQYF. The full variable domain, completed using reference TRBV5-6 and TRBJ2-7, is DAGVTQSPTHLIKTRGQQVTLRCSPKSGHDTVSWYQQALGQGPQFIFQYYEEEERQRGNFPDRFSGHQFPNYSSELNVNALLLGDSALYLCASSFQGTDEQYFGPGTRLTVT.